The 9 T cell receptor beta chains in this list originate from one sample, sequenced in a study of T-cell reconstitution after alpha-beta-depleted transplantation in children. A library of TCRbeta sequences, prepared with unique molecular identifiers, was generated. TCRdb ran MiXCR on the PCR reads and lists one entry per CDR3 protein. The table has about 420,000 distinct CDR3 sequences, roughly 10% seen once. This specimen was PBMCs from the stem cell graft donor, taken from the stem cell graft. These receptors originate from a human donor who donated a stem cell graft to a child with acute myeloid leukemia.

This clonotype occurred many times. CDR3 sequence (DNA): TGCGCCAGCAGCCCGGACGCAAACCCCGGGGAGCTGTTTTTT. The encoded protein is CASSPDANPGELFF. This chain joins TRBV5-1 and TRBJ2-2; D unresolved. The CDR3 has 14 amino acids. Trimming cost V 4 bases and J 6 bases, with 13 bases left between them. Germline V gives CDR1 SGHRS, CDR2 YFSETQ.

The rearrangement links TRBV20-1 to TRBJ2-5, with 7 bases identical to TRBD2. V dropped 3 bases and J dropped 4; count of bases not matched to a gene: 5. Germline CDR1 is DFQATT and CDR2 is SNEGSKA (reference sequence). This CDR3 has 13 residues. The DNA of the CDR3 is TGCAGTGCTAGGGCCGGGACTACAGAGACCCAGTACTTC. Its translation: CSARAGTTETQYF.

This chain uses TRBV28 with TRBJ1-5, with D maybe TRBD1 (5 bases). Germline CDR1 MDHEN, CDR2 SYDVKM. V dropped 5 bases and J dropped 6 bases, with 17 bases sitting between them. This CDR3 is built from 15 residues. The CDR3 region is CASSEQGYEGQPQHF. The CDR3 nucleotides are TGTGCCAGCAGTGAGCAGGGTTATGAGGGTCAGCCCCAGCATTTT.

The rearrangement uses TRBV7-8 and TRBJ2-1; D may correspond to TRBD1 or TRBD2 (5 bases each). CDR1 is SGHVS, CDR2 FQNEAQ, per germline. This CDR3 region has 14 residues. V lost 5 bases, J lost 10 bases, and 18 bases lay in between. The CDR3 region is CASSAPGRREEQFF. The DNA for the CDR3 is TGTGCCAGCAGCGCACCTGGGCGCAGGGAGGAGCAGTTCTTC.

There are a few counts of this clonotype. A much larger clone lies one base from this, so it may be a read error. The chain is built from TRBV7-9 and TRBJ2-1, with 7 bases fitting TRBD1. This CDR3 is built from 14 residues. The germline V gene encodes CDR1 SEHNR and CDR2 FQNEAQ (reference sequence). The ends lost 5 bases at V and 4 bases at J; junction bases unmatched: 5. CDR3 sequence: CASSAGTDYNEQFF. The CDR3 nucleotides are TGTGCCAGCAGCGCCGGGACAGATTACAATGAGCAGTTCTTC.

This chain connects TRBV3-1 to TRBJ2-7; TRBD2 agrees at 8 bases. Trimming cost V 5 bases and J 3 bases; bases outside gene matches: 9. Germline-derived CDR1 and CDR2 are LGHDT and YNNKEL (reference sequence). The CDR3 is made up of 15 amino acids. The CDR3 DNA reads TGTGCCAGCAGCTCCCGAGCGGGAGAGCTCTACGAGCAGTACTTC. Translating gives CASSSRAGELYEQYF.

The chain couples TRBV18 to TRBJ2-5; perhaps D is TRBD1 or TRBD2 (6 bases each). Trimming removed 4 bases at V and 7 bases at J, with 16 bases between. Germline CDR1 KGHSH, CDR2 LQKENI. There are 14 residues in the CDR3. The CDR3 region is CASSQEPQGGTQYF. The DNA for the CDR3 is TGTGCCAGCTCACAGGAGCCACAGGGAGGGACCCAGTACTTC.

This clonotype has only a few counts. The chain joins TRBV20-1 to TRBJ1-1, with 9 bases identical to TRBD1. The germline V gene has CDR1 DFQATT and CDR2 SNEGSKA (reference sequence). Germline trimming cut 3 bases from V and 5 bases from J; bases unmatched to any gene: 7. The CDR3 spans 14 residues. The CDR3 nucleotides read TGCAGTGCTAGCAACAGGGGGCGAGGTACTGAAGCTTTCTTT. It is translated as CSASNRGRGTEAFF.

This clonotype was counted only a few times. CDR3 amino acids: CASSSGTGHNEKLFF. The CDR3 DNA reads as TGTGCCAGCAGCTCGGGGACAGGGCATAATGAAAAACTGTTTTTT. The chain has TRBV7-6 and TRBJ1-4, with 9 nucleotides matching TRBD1. The germline gives CDR1 SGHVS, CDR2 FNYEAQ. The CDR3 runs 15 residues. With V trimmed by 4 bases and J by 4 bases, 4 bases remained unmatched. Filled out from reference TRBV7-6 and TRBJ1-4, the complete variable domain reads GAGVSQSPRYKVTKRGQDVALRCDPISGHVSLYWYRQALGQGPEFLTYFNYEAQQDKSGLPNDRFSAERPEGSISTLTIQRTEQRDSAMYRCASSSGTGHNEKLFFGSGTQLSVL.